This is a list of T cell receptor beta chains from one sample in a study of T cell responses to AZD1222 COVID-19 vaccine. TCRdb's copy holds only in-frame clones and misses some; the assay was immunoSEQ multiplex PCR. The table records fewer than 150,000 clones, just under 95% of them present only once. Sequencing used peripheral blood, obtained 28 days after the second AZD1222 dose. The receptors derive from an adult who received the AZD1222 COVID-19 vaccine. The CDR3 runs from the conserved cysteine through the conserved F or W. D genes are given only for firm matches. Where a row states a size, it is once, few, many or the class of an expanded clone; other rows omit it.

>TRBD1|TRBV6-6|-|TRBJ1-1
CASSQRQGSMNTEAFF
TGTGCCAGCAGTCAGCGACAGGGAAGTATGAACACTGAAGCTTTCTTT
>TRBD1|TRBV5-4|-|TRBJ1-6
CASSSISRQGPTSNLHF
TGTGCCAGCAGCTCAATCTCAAGACAGGGACCCACGAGCAACCTCCACTTT
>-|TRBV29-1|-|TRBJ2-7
CSVRQGGLLDYEQYF
TGCAGCGTTAGGCAGGGGGGCCTTCTAGACTACGAGCAGTACTTC
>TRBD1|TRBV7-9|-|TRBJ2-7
CASSLGETGAVGYEQYF
TGTGCCAGCAGCTTAGGAGAGACAGGGGCGGTAGGCTACGAGCAGTACTTC
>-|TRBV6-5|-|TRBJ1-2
CASSKQGIGGYTF
TGTGCCAGCAGTAAACAGGGAATCGGTGGCTACACCTTC
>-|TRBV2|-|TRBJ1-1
CASSVQVPRAFF
TGTGCCAGCAGTGTACAGGTCCCGCGAGCTTTCTTT
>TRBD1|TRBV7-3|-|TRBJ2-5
CASSTGQGGETQYF
TGTGCCAGCAGCACCGGACAGGGAGGAGAGACCCAGTACTTC
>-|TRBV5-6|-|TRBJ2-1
CASSFRGRGDDEQFF
TGTGCCAGCAGCTTTCGGGGGCGTGGGGACGATGAGCAGTTCTTC
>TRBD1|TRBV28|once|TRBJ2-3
CASSLGQGTSGTDTQYF
TGTGCCAGCAGTTTAGGACAGGGAACTTCGGGCACAGATACGCAGTATTTT
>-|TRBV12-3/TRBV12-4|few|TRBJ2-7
CASSSGGEQYF
TGTGCCAGCTCCTCCGGGGGAGAGCAGTACTTC
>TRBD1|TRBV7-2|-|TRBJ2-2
CASSQRSGTGDTGELFF
TGTGCCAGCAGCCAAAGGTCCGGGACAGGGGACACCGGGGAGCTGTTTTTT
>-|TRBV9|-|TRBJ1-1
CASSVGAGNRFPEAFF
TGTGCCAGCAGCGTGGGCGCAGGGAATAGATTCCCTGAAGCTTTCTTT
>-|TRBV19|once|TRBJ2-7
CASSPRTSFGEQYF
TGTGCCAGTAGTCCTAGAACGAGTTTCGGCGAGCAGTACTTC
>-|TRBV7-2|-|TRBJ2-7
CASSSSPPGPMASYEQYF
TGTGCCAGCAGCTCATCCCCCCCCGGACCCATGGCCTCCTACGAGCAGTACTTC
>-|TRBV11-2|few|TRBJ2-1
CASSYDRSPSGQFF
TGTGCCAGCAGTTACGACAGGTCCCCCTCGGGGCAGTTCTTC
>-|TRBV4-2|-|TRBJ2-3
CASSQDPGGTDTQYF
TGTGCCAGCAGCCAAGATCCGGGGGGCACAGATACGCAGTATTTT
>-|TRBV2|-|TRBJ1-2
CASRADTTYGYTF
TGTGCCAGCAGGGCCGACACAACTTATGGCTACACCTTC
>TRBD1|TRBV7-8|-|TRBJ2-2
CASSLALGQGLNTGELFF
TGTGCCAGCAGCTTAGCGCTGGGACAGGGACTAAACACCGGGGAGCTGTTTTTT
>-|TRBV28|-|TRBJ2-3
CATGDTQYF
TGTGCCACAGGGGATACGCAGTATTTT
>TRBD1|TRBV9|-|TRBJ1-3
CASSAPWGTVPSGNTIYF
TGTGCCAGCAGCGCTCCCTGGGGGACAGTGCCCTCTGGAAACACCATATATTTT
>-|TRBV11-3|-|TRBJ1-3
CASSPGRAENTIYF
TGTGCCAGCAGCCCCGGCAGGGCGGAAAACACCATATATTTT
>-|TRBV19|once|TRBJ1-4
CASSPGKLGRFREKLFF
TGTGCCAGTAGCCCCGGGAAGCTTGGCAGGTTTCGTGAAAAACTGTTTTTT
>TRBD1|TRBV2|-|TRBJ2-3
CASDETGQGTDTQYF
TGTGCCAGCGATGAAACGGGACAGGGGACAGATACGCAGTATTTT
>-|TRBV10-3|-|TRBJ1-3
CAISVESSGNTIYF
TGTGCCATCAGCGTGGAGAGCTCTGGAAACACCATATATTTT
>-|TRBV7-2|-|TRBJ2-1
CASSPGVRGKFNEQFF
TGTGCCAGCAGCCCCGGGGTTCGGGGAAAGTTCAATGAGCAGTTCTTC
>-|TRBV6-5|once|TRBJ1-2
CASSSVSGGYTF
TGTGCCAGCAGTTCCGTCTCAGGTGGCTACACCTTC
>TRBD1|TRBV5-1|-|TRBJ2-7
CASSLGGQAYEQYF
TGCGCCAGCAGCTTGGGAGGACAGGCCTACGAGCAGTACTTC
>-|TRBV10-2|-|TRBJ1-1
CASSDLAMNTEAFF
TGCGCCAGCAGTGATTTGGCCATGAACACTGAAGCTTTCTTT
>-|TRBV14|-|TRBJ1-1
CASSQMGDYTEAFF
TGTGCCAGCAGCCAAATGGGGGACTACACTGAAGCTTTCTTT
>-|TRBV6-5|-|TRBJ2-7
CASSPLHNSYEQYF
TGTGCCAGCAGTCCCCTCCACAACTCCTACGAGCAGTACTTC
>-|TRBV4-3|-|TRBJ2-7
CASSQVAVGPKTSSYEQYF
TGCGCCAGCAGCCAAGTGGCCGTGGGGCCCAAAACGAGCTCCTACGAGCAGTACTTC
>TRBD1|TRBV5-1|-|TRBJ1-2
CASSLGQGSHYGYTF
TGCGCCAGCAGCTTGGGACAGGGGAGTCACTATGGCTACACCTTC
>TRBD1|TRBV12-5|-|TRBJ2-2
CASGLAHHYRGLRANTGELFF
TGTGCTAGTGGTTTGGCTCATCATTACAGGGGGCTGAGAGCGAACACCGGGGAGCTGTTTTTT
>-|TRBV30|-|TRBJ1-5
CAWTPGLSYQPQHF
TGTGCCTGGACCCCCGGACTGTCCTATCAGCCCCAGCATTTT
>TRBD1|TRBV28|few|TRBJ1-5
CASSLSQGAAAQHF
TGTGCCAGCAGTTTATCCCAGGGGGCTGCGGCCCAGCATTTT
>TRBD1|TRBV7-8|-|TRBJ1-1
CASSLGQLYTEAFF
TGTGCCAGCAGCTTGGGACAGTTATACACTGAAGCTTTCTTT
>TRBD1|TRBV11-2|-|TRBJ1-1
CASSLHPGGNTEAFF
TGTGCCAGCAGCCTCCACCCAGGGGGGAACACTGAAGCTTTCTTT
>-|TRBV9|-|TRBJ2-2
CASSVSNRETGELFF
TGTGCCAGCAGCGTAAGTAATCGAGAGACCGGGGAGCTGTTTTTT
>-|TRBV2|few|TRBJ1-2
CASSDIGPGYTF
TGTGCCAGCAGTGATATAGGCCCGGGCTACACCTTC
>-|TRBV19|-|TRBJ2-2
CASSDTTGAANTGELFF
TGTGCCAGTAGTGACACGACCGGGGCAGCGAACACCGGGGAGCTGTTTTTT
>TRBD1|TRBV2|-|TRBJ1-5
CASRTGTGTISPQHF
TGTGCCAGCAGAACCGGGACAGGGACGATCTCGCCCCAGCATTTT
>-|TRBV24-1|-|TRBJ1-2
CATSDENYGYTF
TGTGCCACCAGTGATGAGAACTATGGCTACACCTTC
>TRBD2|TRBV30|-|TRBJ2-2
CAWSGGYRVTGELFF
TGTGCCTGGAGCGGGGGGTACCGAGTCACCGGGGAGCTGTTTTTT
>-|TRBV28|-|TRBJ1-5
CASSWPNQPQHF
TGTGCCAGCAGTTGGCCAAATCAGCCCCAGCATTTT
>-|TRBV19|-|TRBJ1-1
CASRDTGGTTEAFF
TGTGCCAGCCGGGACACGGGCGGAACGACTGAAGCTTTCTTT
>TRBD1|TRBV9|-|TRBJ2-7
CASSVSSGQGALQYF
TGTGCCAGCAGCGTCTCCTCCGGACAGGGGGCTCTGCAGTACTTC
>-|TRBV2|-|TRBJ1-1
CASSERESGAPEAFF
TGTGCCAGCAGTGAGAGGGAATCAGGGGCTCCTGAAGCTTTCTTT